Shown below are 18 T cell receptor beta chains from a single sample sequenced in a study of T cells expressing NK-cell markers. TCRdb re-called the 5' RACE reads; every CDR3 protein appears as one record, without DNA. Recorded for this sample: around 380,000 distinct CDR3 sequences. The sample was blood T cells: a sorted CD56 or NKG2C T cell subset, CD4+ or CD8+ T cells, or bulk PBMC T cells (not recorded which). All receptors derive from a woman between 45 and 65 years old in good health.

The genes are TRBV6-1 and TRBJ1-5. The CDR3 covers 15 residues. Germline values: CDR1 MNHNS, CDR2 SASEGT. The chain's CDR3 is CASSSGRPGHQPQHF.

The chain recombines TRBV2 with TRBJ2-1; TCRdb designates TRBD2, a call that cannot be tested without DNA. Per the germline V gene, CDR1 is SNHLY and CDR2 is FYNNEI. The CDR3 loop spans 13 amino acids. The CDR3 sequence: CASTGLVHNEQFF. Full variable domain (outside the CDR3, taken from reference TRBV2 and TRBJ2-1): EPEVTQTPSHQVTQMGQEVILRCVPISNHLYFYWYRQILGQKVEFLVSFYNNEISEKSEIFDDQFSVERPDGSNFTLKIRSTKLEDSAMYFCASTGLVHNEQFFGPGTRLTVL.

The rearrangement uses TRBV28 and TRBJ2-5; TCRdb lists TRBD2, though no DNA is available to test this call. The length of the CDR3 is 14 residues. From germline, CDR1 is MDHEN and CDR2 SYDVKM. The CDR3 region is CASRPLAPRETQYF.

The CDR3 spells CATSGILGQENEKLFF. The chain carries TRBV15 and TRBJ1-4; TCRdb's assignment of TRBD1 cannot be checked, as there is no DNA. The CDR3 is 16 residues long. Per germline, CDR1 LNHNV and CDR2 YYDKDF (reference sequence).

The CDR3 sequence is CASRVTAGELFF. The chain has TRBV5-6 and TRBJ2-2. CDR1 is SGHDT and CDR2 is YYEEEE in the germline V gene. The CDR3 length is 12 residues.

The chain recombines TRBV9 with TRBJ2-5; the TCRdb call, TRBD2, lacks DNA for checking. Germline CDR1 reads SGDLS; CDR2 reads YYNGEE. The length of the CDR3 is 16 residues. CDR3 loop: CASSGGGLAGVETQYF.

The chain has TRBV25-1 and TRBJ2-2; TCRdb returns TRBD2, unconfirmable since there is no DNA. This CDR3 comprises 17 residues. The germline V gene has CDR1 MGHDK and CDR2 SYGVNS. The chain's CDR3 is CASSEYGDRPDTGELFF.

This sequence joins TRBV12-3 or TRBV12-4 and TRBJ2-1. This CDR3 is 14 amino acids long. CDR3 residues: CASSFIRVNNEQFF.

The chain combines TRBV25-1 with TRBJ1-6. CDR1 and CDR2 (germline): MGHDK, SYGVNS. The CDR3 consists of 17 residues. CDR3 amino acids: CASSGVMGTSYNSPLHF.

V gene TRBV7-6 combines with J gene TRBJ2-5. The CDR3 contains 15 residues. Looked up from germline, CDR1 is SGHVS and CDR2 is FNYEAQ. Here the CDR3 reads CASSLRLAEQETQYF.

The chain carries TRBV7-8 and TRBJ2-5. CDR1 is SGHVS and CDR2 is FQNEAQ in the germline V gene. The CDR3 totals 12 residues. The CDR3 spells CASSNIRQTQYF. The whole variable domain, filled in from reference TRBV7-8 and TRBJ2-5, reads GAGVSQSPRYKVAKRGQDVALRCDPISGHVSLFWYQQALGQGPEFLTYFQNEAQLDKSGLPSDRFFAERPEGSVSTLKIQRTQQEDSAVYLCASSNIRQTQYFGPGTRLLVL.

The CDR3 sequence is CASSLVENIQYF. The genes are TRBV5-6 and TRBJ2-4. Looked up from germline, CDR1 is SGHDT and CDR2 is YYEEEE. The CDR3 length is 12 residues.

The chain employs TRBV20-1 and TRBJ1-1; checking the TCRdb D call of TRBD1 is not possible without DNA. The CDR3 totals 14 residues. CDR1 and CDR2 (germline): DFQATT, SNEGSKA (reference sequence). The CDR3 spells CSAGVPLVGTEAFF.

This rearrangement joins TRBV29-1 to TRBJ2-2; the D gene TCRdb calls, TRBD1, cannot be checked with no DNA. This CDR3 is 11 amino acids long. From germline, CDR1 is SQVTM and CDR2 ANQGSEA. CDR3 protein: CSALGVEELFF.

The chain carries TRBV12-3 or TRBV12-4 and TRBJ2-3; TCRdb lists TRBD2, though no DNA is available to test this call. The CDR3 spans 12 residues. The CDR3 is CASSLLEGTQYF.

This CDR3 reads CASSQSRGRIQYF. V gene TRBV3-1 combines with J gene TRBJ2-4; TCRdb proposes TRBD1, but this gene call is untestable without DNA. Looked up from germline, CDR1 is LGHDT and CDR2 is YNNKEL (reference sequence). The CDR3 has 13 residues. Full variable domain (remainder filled in from reference TRBV3-1 and TRBJ2-4): DTAVSQTPKYLVTQMGNDKSIKCEQNLGHDTMYWYKQDSKKFLKIMFSYNNKELIINETVPNRFSPKSPDKAHLNLHINSLELGDSAVYFCASSQSRGRIQYFGAGTRLSVL.

This chain links TRBV3-1 with TRBJ1-1. There are 15 residues in the CDR3. Germline CDR1 and CDR2: LGHDT and YNNKEL (reference sequence). CDR3 amino acids: CASSRAGVMNTEAFF. Filled out from reference TRBV3-1 and TRBJ1-1, the complete variable domain reads DTAVSQTPKYLVTQMGNDKSIKCEQNLGHDTMYWYKQDSKKFLKIMFSYNNKELIINETVPNRFSPKSPDKAHLNLHINSLELGDSAVYFCASSRAGVMNTEAFFGQGTRLTVV.

The chain joins TRBV12-3 or TRBV12-4 to TRBJ2-3; there is no DNA to check the TCRdb D call of TRBD2. This CDR3 comprises 15 residues. CDR3 in amino acids: CASAGWRGPPDTQYF.